The next 7 T cell receptor beta chains were all read from a single sample in a study of OX40 agonist ivuxolimab in advanced cancers. Only in-frame clones appear in the TCRdb table, and some are missing; sequencing was by immunoSEQ multiplex PCR. The sample includes some 49,000 clones, about 88% of them seen just once. The specimen was CD4+ or CD8+ T cells sorted from blood, collected in a trial of the OX40 agonist ivuxolimab. All receptors derive from an adult with an advanced solid tumor such as melanoma, head and neck, liver or kidney cancer.

The J gene is TRBJ1-4, the V gene TRBV19; possibly TRBD1 for D (5 bases). In germline, CDR1 is LNHDA, CDR2 SQIVND (reference sequence). The V and J ends lost 5 bases and 2 bases respectively, with 15 bases between them. CDR3 length: 16 residues. The CDR3 bases are TGTGCCAGTAGTCTCGGCGGGCAGGGTACTAATGAAAAACTGTTTTTT. It codes for CASSLGGQGTNEKLFF. Full variable domain (rest looked up from reference TRBV19 and TRBJ1-4): DGGITQSPKYLFRKEGQNVTLSCEQNLNHDAMYWYRQDPGQGLRLIYYSQIVNDFQKGDIAEGYSVSREKKESFPLTVTSAQKNPTAFYLCASSLGGQGTNEKLFFGSGTQLSVL.

V is TRBV7-2 and J is TRBJ2-5; D is unclear. The end of the DNA is better explained by TRBJ2-7, so the J call may be wrong. This CDR3 comprises 14 residues. The germline gives CDR1 SGHTA, CDR2 FQGNSA. The CDR3 DNA follows: TGTGCCAGCAGCAAACAGACTCTCTCCTACGAGCAGTACTTC. Protein: CASSKQTLSYEQYF.

The chain combines TRBV18 with TRBJ1-4; 9 nucleotides align to TRBD1. Trimming took 3 bases from V and 7 from J; bases not matched to a gene: 12. Looked up from germline, CDR1 is KGHSH and CDR2 is LQKENI. This CDR3 has 17 residues. The CDR3 loop is CASSPSGQGIRGEKLFF. The CDR3 nucleotides read TGTGCCAGCTCACCGTCGGGACAGGGAATCCGTGGTGAAAAACTGTTTTTT.

This clone appeared a single time. The chain couples TRBV5-1 to TRBJ2-5; 7 nucleotides agree with TRBD2. The CDR3 is made up of 15 amino acids. The V segment lost 4 bases and the J segment 5 bases; nucleotides outside the gene matches: 11. The germline V gene has CDR1 SGHRS and CDR2 YFSETQ. The CDR3 protein is CASSTGWQGGETQYF. The DNA of the CDR3 is TGCGCCAGCAGCACTGGTTGGCAGGGAGGGGAGACCCAGTACTTC.

The chain has TRBV4-1 and TRBJ2-2, with D unresolved. CDR3 length equals 16 residues. Germline assignment: CDR1 MGHRA and CDR2 YSYEKL. Between the trimmed V and J ends, which lost 2 bases and 0 bases, there was a span of 10 bases. CDR3 sequence reads: CASSQYPIPNTGELFF. For the CDR3, the DNA is TGCGCCAGCAGCCAATACCCCATCCCGAACACCGGGGAGCTGTTTTTT.

V usage is TRBV7-6 and J usage is TRBJ2-1, with D uncertain. V gave up 5 bases and J gave up 10 bases, with 15 bases separating them. The CDR3 loop spans 13 amino acids. The V gene's germline CDR1 is SGHVS and CDR2 FNYEAQ. The CDR3 DNA is TGTGCCAGCAGCGGACGGCCGGCCAACGAGCAGTTCTTC. Protein sequence: CASSGRPANEQFF.

V and J are TRBV6-5 and TRBJ2-7; D possibly uses TRBD1 or TRBD2 (5 bases each). This CDR3 has 13 amino acids. Germline loops: CDR1 MNHEY, CDR2 SVGAGI. V was shortened by 2 bases and J by 5 bases, with 10 bases between the two germline ends. The CDR3 DNA is TGTGCCAGCAGTTACAGTAGAGGGGACGAGCAGTACTTC. Its protein product is CASSYSRGDEQYF.